This entry lists 2 T cell receptor beta chains sequenced from one sample in a study of blood T cell repertoires in COVID-19. Clones were read by immunoSEQ multiplex PCR, and TCRdb kept only the in-frame ones, dropping some. Here the sample spans about 290,000 clones, about 89% being singletons. Sequencing was done on a sample of PBMCs or T cells enriched from blood (not recorded which). Receptor source: a woman aged 35 to 49 who had recovered from COVID-19.

This chain uses TRBV13 with TRBJ2-3; TRBD2 matches at 9 bases. V trimming: 5 bases; J trimming: 2 bases; junction bases outside the gene matches: 11. CDR3 length: 17 amino acids. Germline assignment: CDR1 PRHDT and CDR2 FYEKMQ (reference sequence). CDR3 nucleotides: TGTGCCAGCAGCCCCACGCCCGGACTAGCGCTCACAGATACGCAGTATTTT. It encodes CASSPTPGLALTDTQYF.

V is TRBV7-3 and J is TRBJ1-1; the D is unclear. This CDR3 region has 14 residues. V lost 5 bases, J lost 1 base, and 11 bases lay in between. In germline, CDR1 is SGHTA, CDR2 FQGTGA. CDR3 protein: CASSQGAGNTEAFF. DNA of the CDR3: TGTGCCAGCAGCCAAGGAGCTGGGAACACTGAAGCTTTCTTT.